The rows below give T cell receptor beta chains drawn from one sample of a study of T cells in Graves' hyperthyroidism and ophthalmopathy. MiXCR, run by TCRdb on the multiplex PCR reads, gives a single entry per CDR3 protein. The sample consists of 500,000 to 800,000 distinct CDR3 sequences, about 45% of them appearing once. Sequencing used peripheral blood or thyroid tissue (not recorded which). These receptor sequences come from an adult man with Graves' disease, either hyperthyroidism or ophthalmopathy (not recorded which). CDR3s include the opening cysteine and the closing phenylalanine or tryptophan. A D gene is named only where the DNA matches it firmly. Clone size is stated in some rows and not others, as once, few, many or a class when expanded.

v_gene	abundance	d_gene	j_gene	CDR3nt	CDR3aa
TRBV7-2	.	.	TRBJ2-2	TGTGCCAGCAGCCAAGTCCGCGGCGGGGAGCTGTTTTTT	CASSQVRGGELFF
TRBV7-9	once	.	TRBJ2-2	TGTGCCAGCAGCAGGGGGACCCGTGTCGGGGAGCTGTTTTTT	CASSRGTRVGELFF
TRBV2	.	TRBD2	TRBJ2-5	TGTGCCAGCAGTGTGACTAGCCGGGTCCTACAAGAGACCCAGTACTTC	CASSVTSRVLQETQYF
TRBV19	few	TRBD1	TRBJ1-5	TGTGCCAGCCGGGGCGCGCGACAGGGGAGCAATCAGCCCCAGCATTTT	CASRGARQGSNQPQHF
TRBV10-3	.	.	TRBJ2-5	TGTGCCAGCATAAGGAGGGCGGGCTTCGAGCAAGAGACCCAGTACTTC	CASIRRAGFEQETQYF
TRBV5-1	few	.	TRBJ1-4	TGCGCCAGCAGCTTGGAGTTAGCGGAAAAACTGTTTTTT	CASSLELAEKLFF
TRBV6-1	.	.	TRBJ1-6	TGTGCCAGCAGTTACCTTCACCTAAATTCACCCCTCCACTTT	CASSYLHLNSPLHF
TRBV25-1	.	.	TRBJ1-2	TGTGCCAGCAGTGAGGAGGAGGGGGAAGGCTACACCTTC	CASSEEEGEGYTF
TRBV19	.	TRBD2	TRBJ2-2	TGTGCCAGTAGACCAGGACTAGCGAGCACCGGGGAGCTGTTTTTT	CASRPGLASTGELFF
TRBV10-2	.	TRBD1	TRBJ1-1	TGCGCCAGCAGTGTAGGGGGCGCTCACACTGAAGCTTTCTTT	CASSVGGAHTEAFF